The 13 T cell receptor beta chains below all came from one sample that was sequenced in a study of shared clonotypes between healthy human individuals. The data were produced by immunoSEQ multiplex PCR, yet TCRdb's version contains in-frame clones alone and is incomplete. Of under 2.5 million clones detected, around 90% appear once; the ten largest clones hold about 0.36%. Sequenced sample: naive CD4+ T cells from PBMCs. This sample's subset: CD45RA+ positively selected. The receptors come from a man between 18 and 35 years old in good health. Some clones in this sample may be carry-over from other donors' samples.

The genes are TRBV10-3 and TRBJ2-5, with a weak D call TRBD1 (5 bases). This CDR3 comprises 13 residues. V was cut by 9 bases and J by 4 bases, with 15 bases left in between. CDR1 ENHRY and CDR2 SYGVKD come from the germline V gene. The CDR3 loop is CAISTALPETQYF. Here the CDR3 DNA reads TGTGCCATTTCGACAGCCTTGCCAGAGACCCAGTACTTC.

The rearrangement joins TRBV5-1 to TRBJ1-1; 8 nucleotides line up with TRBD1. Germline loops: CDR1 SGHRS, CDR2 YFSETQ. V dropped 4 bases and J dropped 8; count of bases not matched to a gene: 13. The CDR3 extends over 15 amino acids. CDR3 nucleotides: TGCGCCAGCAGCGTAGGGCTGGACAGGGCTTTGGAAGCTTTCTTT. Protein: CASSVGLDRALEAFF.

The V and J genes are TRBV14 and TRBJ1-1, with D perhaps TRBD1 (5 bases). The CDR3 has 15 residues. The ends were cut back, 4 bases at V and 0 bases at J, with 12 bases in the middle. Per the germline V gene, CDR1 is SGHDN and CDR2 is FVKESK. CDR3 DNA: TGTGCCAGCAGCCGGGGCGGCTACATGAACACTGAAGCTTTCTTT. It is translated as CASSRGGYMNTEAFF.

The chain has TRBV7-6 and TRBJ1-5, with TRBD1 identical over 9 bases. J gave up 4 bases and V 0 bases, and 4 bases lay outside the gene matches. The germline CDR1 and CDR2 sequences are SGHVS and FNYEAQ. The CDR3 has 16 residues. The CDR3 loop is CASSLANRGQNQPQHF. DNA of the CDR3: TGTGCCAGCAGCTTAGCGAACAGGGGGCAGAATCAGCCCCAGCATTTT.

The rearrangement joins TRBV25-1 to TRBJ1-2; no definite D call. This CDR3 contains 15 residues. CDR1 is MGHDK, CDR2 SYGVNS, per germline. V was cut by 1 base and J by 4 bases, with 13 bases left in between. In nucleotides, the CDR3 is TGTGCCAGCAGTGAATTGGGAGGGATGGGCTATGGCTACACCTTC. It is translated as CASSELGGMGYGYTF.

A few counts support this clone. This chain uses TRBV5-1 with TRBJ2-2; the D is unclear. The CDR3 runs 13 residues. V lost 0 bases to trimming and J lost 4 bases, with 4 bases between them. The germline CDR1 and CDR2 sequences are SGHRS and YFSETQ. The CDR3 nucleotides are TGCGCCAGCAGCTTGGAGGTCACCGGGGAGCTGTTTTTT. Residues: CASSLEVTGELFF.

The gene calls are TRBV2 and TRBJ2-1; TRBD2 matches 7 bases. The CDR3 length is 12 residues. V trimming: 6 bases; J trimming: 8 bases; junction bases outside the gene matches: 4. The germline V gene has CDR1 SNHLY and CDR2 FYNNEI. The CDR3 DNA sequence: TGTGCCAGCAGGGGGGAGGGAGATGAGCAGTTCTTC. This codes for CASRGEGDEQFF.

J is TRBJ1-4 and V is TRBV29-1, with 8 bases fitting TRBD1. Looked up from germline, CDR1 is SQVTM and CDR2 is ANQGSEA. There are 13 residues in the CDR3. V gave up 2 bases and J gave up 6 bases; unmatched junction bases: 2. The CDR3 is CSVEQGADEKLFF. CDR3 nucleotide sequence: TGCAGCGTTGAACAGGGGGCTGATGAAAAACTGTTTTTT.

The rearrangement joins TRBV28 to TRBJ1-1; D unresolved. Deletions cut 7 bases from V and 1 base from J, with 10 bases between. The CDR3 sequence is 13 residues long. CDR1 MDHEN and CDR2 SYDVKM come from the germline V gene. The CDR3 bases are TGTGCCAGCATGAGGGCAGGGAACACTGAAGCTTTCTTT. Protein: CASMRAGNTEAFF. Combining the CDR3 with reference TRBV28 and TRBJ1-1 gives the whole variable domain DVKVTQSSRYLVKRTGEKVFLECVQDMDHENMFWYRQDPGLGLRLIYFSYDVKMKEKGDIPEGYSVSREKKERFSLILESASTNQTSMYLCASMRAGNTEAFFGQGTRLTVV.

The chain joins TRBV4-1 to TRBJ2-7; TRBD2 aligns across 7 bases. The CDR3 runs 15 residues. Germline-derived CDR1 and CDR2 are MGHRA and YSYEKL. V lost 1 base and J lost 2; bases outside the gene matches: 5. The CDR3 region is CASSQAPGLPYEQYF. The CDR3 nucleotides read TGCGCCAGCAGCCAAGCTCCGGGACTACCCTACGAGCAGTACTTC.

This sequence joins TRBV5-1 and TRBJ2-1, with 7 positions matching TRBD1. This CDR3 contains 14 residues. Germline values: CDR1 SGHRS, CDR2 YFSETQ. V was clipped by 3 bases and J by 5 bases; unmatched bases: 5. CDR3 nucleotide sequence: TGCGCCAGCAGCTCCCGCGGACAGGACAATGAGCAGTTCTTC. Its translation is CASSSRGQDNEQFF.

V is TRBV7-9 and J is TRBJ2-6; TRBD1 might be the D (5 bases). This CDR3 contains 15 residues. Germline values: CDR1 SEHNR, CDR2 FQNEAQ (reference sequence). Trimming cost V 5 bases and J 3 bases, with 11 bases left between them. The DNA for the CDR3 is TGTGCCAGCAGCCCCCCAGGGCGTGGGGCCAACGTCCTGACTTTC. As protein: CASSPPGRGANVLTF. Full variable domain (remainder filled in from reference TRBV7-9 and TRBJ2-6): DTGVSQNPRHKITKRGQNVTFRCDPISEHNRLYWYRQTLGQGPEFLTYFQNEAQLEKSRLLSDRFSAERPKGSFSTLEIQRTEQGDSAMYLCASSPPGRGANVLTFGAGSRLTVL.

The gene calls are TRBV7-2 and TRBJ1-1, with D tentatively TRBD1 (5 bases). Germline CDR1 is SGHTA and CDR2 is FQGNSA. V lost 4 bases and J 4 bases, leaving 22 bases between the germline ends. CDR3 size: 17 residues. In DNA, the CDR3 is TGTGCCAGCAGCTCCCGACAGCGTCCCAGTGGAGGCACTGAAGCTTTCTTT. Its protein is CASSSRQRPSGGTEAFF.